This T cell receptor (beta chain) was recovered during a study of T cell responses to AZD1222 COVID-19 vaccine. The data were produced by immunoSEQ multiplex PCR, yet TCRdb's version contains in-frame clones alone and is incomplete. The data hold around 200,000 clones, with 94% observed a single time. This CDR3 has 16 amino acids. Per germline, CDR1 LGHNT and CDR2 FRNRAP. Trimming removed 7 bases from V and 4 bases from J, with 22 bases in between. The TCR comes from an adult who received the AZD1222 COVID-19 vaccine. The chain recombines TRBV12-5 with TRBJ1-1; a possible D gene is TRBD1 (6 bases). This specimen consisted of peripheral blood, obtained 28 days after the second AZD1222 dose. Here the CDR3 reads CASELGASLLGTEAFF. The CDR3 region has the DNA TGTGCTAGTGAACTGGGGGCCTCCCTTTTAGGCACTGAAGCTTTCTTT.